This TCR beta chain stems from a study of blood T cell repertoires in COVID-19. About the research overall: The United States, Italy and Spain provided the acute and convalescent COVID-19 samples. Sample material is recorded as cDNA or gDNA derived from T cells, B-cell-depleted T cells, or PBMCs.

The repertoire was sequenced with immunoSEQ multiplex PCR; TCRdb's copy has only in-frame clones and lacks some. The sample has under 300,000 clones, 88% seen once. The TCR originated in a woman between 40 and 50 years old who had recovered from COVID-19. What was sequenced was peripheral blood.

CDR3 nucleotides: TGTGCCAGCATCCGAGGTCCCGGACTCCATCGCACAGATACGCAGTATTTT. Its translation is CASIRGPGLHRTDTQYF. The chain couples TRBV5-4 to TRBJ2-3, with D perhaps TRBD2 (5 bases). V lost 6 bases, J lost 1 base, and 21 bases lay in between. CDR3 length: 17 amino acids. Germline CDR1 and CDR2: SGHNT and YYREEE (reference sequence).